This TCR beta chain was identified in a study of relationships among human T cell subsets. Semiquantitative ARM-PCR amplified T cell receptor alpha and beta CDR3 regions from mRNA. In ARM-PCR, communal superprimers followed tagged nested gene-specific primers for exponential amplification. TCRdb re-called the multiplex PCR reads with MiXCR, one entry per CDR3 protein. The sample consists of 13,000 or so distinct CDR3 sequences, 67% of them appearing once. Th1 cells were collected as flow-through following bead selections for CD25, CD56 and CD294. The CDR3 sequence is 14 residues long. Losses at the gene ends were 3 bases for V and 4 bases for J; bases not matched to a gene: 2. Germline lookup yields CDR1 DFQATT and CDR2 SNEGSKA (reference sequence).

The chain employs TRBV20-1 and TRBJ2-3, with 12 bases matching TRBD2. Sequencing was carried out using CD4+ Th1 cells sorted from blood. This clonotype was sampled from a man aged 35 to 55 in good health. The CDR3 nucleotides are TGCAGTGCTAGCCCTAGCGGGAGGGCAGATACGCAGTATTTT. Translation gives CSASPSGRADTQYF.